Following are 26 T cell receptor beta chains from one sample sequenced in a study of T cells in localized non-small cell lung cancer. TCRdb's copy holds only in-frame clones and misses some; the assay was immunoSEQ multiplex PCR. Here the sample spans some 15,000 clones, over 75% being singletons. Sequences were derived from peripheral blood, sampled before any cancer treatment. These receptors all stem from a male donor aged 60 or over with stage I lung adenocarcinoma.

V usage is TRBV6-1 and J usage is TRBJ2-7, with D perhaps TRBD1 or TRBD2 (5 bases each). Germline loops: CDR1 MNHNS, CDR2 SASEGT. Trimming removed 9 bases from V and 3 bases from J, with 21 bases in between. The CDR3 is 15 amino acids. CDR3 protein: CASRVVVRGDYEQYF. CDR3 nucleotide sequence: TGTGCCAGTAGAGTGGTAGTAAGGGGAGACTACGAGCAGTACTTC.

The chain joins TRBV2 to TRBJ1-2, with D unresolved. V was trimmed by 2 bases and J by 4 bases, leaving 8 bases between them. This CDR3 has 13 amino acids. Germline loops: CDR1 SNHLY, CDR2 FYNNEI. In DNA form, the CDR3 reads TGTGCCAGCAGTGAAAGGGCAGGCTATGGCTACACCTTC. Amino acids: CASSERAGYGYTF.

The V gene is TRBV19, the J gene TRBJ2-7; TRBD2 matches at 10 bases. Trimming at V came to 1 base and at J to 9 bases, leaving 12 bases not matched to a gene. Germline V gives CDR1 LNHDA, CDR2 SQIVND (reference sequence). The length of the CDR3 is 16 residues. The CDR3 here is CASSIGGVSSGRPQYF. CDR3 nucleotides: TGTGCCAGTAGTATAGGAGGGGTGTCTAGCGGGAGACCGCAGTACTTC.

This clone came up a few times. CDR3 protein: CASTRGQGASNSPLHF. In nucleotides, the CDR3 is TGTGCCAGCACCCGAGGACAGGGGGCGAGTAATTCACCCCTCCACTTT. This chain connects TRBV6-6 to TRBJ1-6, with TRBD1 matching over 11 bases. From germline, CDR1 is MNHNY and CDR2 SVGAGI (reference sequence). CDR3 length: 16 residues. V trimming: 7 bases; J trimming: 6 bases; junction bases outside the gene matches: 8.

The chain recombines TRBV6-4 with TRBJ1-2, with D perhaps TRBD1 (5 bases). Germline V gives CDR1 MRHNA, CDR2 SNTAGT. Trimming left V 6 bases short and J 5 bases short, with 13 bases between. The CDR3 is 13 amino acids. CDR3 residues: CASSEAPGYGYTF. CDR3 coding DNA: TGTGCCAGCAGCGAGGCCCCAGGGTATGGCTACACCTTC.

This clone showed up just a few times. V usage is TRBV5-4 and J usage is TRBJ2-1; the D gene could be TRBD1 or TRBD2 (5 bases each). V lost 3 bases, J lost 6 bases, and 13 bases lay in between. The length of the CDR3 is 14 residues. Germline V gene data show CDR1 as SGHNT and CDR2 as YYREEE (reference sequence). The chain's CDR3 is CASSSRDGLNEQFF. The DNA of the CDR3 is TGTGCCAGCAGCTCCCGGGACGGCCTCAATGAGCAGTTCTTC. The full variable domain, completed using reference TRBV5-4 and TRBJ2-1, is ETGVTQSPTHLIKTRGQQVTLRCSSQSGHNTVSWYQQALGQGPQFIFQYYREEENGRGNFPPRFSGLQFPNYSSELNVNALELDDSALYLCASSSRDGLNEQFFGPGTRLTVL.

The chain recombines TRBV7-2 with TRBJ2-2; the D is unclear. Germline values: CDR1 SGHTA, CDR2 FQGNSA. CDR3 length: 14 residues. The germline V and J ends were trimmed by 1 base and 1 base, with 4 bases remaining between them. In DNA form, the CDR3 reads TGTGCCAGCAGCTTAGACCTGAACACCGGGGAGCTGTTTTTT. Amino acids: CASSLDLNTGELFF.

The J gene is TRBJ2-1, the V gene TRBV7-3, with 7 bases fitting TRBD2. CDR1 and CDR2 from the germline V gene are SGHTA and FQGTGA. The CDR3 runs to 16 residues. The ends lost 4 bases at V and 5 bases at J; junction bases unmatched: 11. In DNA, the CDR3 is TGTGCCAGCAGCTCCCCTGGGCTAGCGGAAAACAATGAGCAGTTCTTC. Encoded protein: CASSSPGLAENNEQFF.

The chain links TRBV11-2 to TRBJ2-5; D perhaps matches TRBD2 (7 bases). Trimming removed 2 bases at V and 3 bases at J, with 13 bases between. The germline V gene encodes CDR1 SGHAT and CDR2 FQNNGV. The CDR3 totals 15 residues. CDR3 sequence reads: CASSLWGRGKETQYF. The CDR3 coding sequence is TGTGCCAGCAGCTTATGGGGGCGGGGGAAAGAGACCCAGTACTTC.

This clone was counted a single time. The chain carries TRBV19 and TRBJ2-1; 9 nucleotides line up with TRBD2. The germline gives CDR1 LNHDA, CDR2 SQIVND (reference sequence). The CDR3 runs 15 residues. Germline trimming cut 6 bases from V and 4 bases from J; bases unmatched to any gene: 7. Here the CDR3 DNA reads TGTGCCAGTAGAATCGGCGGGGGGGCATACAATGAGCAGTTCTTC. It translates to CASRIGGGAYNEQFF.

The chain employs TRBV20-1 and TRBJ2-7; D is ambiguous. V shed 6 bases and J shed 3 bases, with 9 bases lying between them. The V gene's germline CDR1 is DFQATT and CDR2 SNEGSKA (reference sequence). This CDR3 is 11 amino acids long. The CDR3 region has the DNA TGCAGTGCCACCATGGACTACGAGCAGTACTTC. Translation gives CSATMDYEQYF.

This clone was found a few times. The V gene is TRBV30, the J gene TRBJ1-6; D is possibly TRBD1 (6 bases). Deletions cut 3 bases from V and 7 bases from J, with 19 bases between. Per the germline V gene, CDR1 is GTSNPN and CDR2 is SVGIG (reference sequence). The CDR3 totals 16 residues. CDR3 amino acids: CAWSQARGFGNSPLHF. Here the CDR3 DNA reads TGTGCCTGGAGCCAAGCCAGGGGCTTCGGGAATTCACCCCTCCACTTT.

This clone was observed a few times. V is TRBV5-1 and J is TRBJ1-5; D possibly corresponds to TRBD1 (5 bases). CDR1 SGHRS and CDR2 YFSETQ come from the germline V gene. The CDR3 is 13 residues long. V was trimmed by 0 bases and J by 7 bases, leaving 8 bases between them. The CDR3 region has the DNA TGCGCCAGCAGCTTGGCAGGGAACCAGCCCCAGCATTTT. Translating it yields CASSLAGNQPQHF.

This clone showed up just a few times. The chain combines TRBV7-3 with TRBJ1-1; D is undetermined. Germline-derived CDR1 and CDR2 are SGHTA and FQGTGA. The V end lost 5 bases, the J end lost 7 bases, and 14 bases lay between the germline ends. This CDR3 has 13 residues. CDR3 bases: TGTGCCAGCAGCCCCTACTCAACGGGTGAAGCTTTCTTT. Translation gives CASSPYSTGEAFF.

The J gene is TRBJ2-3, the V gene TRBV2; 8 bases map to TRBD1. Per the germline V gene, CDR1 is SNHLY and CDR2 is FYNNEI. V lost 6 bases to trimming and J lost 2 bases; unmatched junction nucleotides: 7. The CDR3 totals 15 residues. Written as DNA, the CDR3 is TGTGCCAGCAGGACGGACAGGGACTTCACAGATACGCAGTATTTT. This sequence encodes CASRTDRDFTDTQYF. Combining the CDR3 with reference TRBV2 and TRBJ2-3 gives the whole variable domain EPEVTQTPSHQVTQMGQEVILRCVPISNHLYFYWYRQILGQKVEFLVSFYNNEISEKSEIFDDQFSVERPDGSNFTLKIRSTKLEDSAMYFCASRTDRDFTDTQYFGPGTRLTVL.

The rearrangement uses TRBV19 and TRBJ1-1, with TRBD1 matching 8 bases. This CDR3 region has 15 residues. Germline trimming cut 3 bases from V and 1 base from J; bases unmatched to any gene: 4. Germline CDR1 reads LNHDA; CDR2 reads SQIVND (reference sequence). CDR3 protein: CASSIRGLGNTEAFF. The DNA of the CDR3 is TGTGCCAGTAGTATCAGGGGGCTTGGGAACACTGAAGCTTTCTTT.

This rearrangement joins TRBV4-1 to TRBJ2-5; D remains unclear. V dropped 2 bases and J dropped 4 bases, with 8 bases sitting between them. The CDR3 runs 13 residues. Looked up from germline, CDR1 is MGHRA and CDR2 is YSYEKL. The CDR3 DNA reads TGCGCCAGCAGCCAATGGCGGCGAGAGACCCAGTACTTC. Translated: CASSQWRRETQYF.

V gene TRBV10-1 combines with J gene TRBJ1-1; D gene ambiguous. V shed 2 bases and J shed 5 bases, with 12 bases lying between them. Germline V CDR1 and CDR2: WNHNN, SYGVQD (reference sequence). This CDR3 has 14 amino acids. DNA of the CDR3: TGCGCCAGCAGTGAGACTGGCTCGGGGACTGAAGCTTTCTTT. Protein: CASSETGSGTEAFF.

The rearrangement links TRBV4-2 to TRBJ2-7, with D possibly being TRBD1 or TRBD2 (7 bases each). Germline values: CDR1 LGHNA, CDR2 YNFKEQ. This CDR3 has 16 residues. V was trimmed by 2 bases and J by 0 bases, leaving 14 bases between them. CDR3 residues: CASSQSQGGASYEQYF. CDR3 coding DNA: TGTGCCAGCAGCCAATCCCAGGGGGGGGCCTCCTACGAGCAGTACTTC.

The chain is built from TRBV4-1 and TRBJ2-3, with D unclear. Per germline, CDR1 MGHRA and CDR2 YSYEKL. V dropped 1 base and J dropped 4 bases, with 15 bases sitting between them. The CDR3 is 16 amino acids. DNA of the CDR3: TGCGCCAGCAGCCAAGGTGGTGGACCAACGGCAGATACGCAGTATTTT. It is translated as CASSQGGGPTADTQYF.

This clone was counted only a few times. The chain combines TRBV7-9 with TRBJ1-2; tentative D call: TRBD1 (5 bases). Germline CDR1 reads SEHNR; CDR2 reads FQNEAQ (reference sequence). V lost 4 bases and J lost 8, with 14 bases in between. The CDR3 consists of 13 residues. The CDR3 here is CASSSGTAGGYTF. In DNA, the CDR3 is TGTGCCAGCAGCTCCGGGACCGCCGGGGGCTACACCTTC.

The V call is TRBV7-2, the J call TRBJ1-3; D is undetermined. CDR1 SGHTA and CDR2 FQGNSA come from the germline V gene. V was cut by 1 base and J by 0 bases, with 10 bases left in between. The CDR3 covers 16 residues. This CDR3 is CASSLVVGDSGNTIYF. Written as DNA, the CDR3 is TGTGCCAGCAGCTTAGTGGTCGGAGACTCTGGAAACACCATATATTTT.

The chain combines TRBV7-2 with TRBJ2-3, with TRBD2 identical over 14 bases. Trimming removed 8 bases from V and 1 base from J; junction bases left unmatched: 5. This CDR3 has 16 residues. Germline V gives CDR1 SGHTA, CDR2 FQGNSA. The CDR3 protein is CASSGLAGARTDTQYF. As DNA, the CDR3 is TGTGCCAGCTCGGGACTAGCGGGAGCCCGCACAGATACGCAGTATTTT.

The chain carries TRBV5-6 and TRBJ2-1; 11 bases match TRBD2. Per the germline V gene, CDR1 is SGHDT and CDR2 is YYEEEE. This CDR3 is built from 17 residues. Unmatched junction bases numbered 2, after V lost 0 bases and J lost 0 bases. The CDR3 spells CASSLGLAGTSYNEQFF. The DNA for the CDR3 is TGTGCCAGCAGCTTGGGACTAGCGGGGACCTCCTACAATGAGCAGTTCTTC. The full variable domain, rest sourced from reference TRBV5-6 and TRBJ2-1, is DAGVTQSPTHLIKTRGQQVTLRCSPKSGHDTVSWYQQALGQGPQFIFQYYEEEERQRGNFPDRFSGHQFPNYSSELNVNALLLGDSALYLCASSLGLAGTSYNEQFFGPGTRLTVL.

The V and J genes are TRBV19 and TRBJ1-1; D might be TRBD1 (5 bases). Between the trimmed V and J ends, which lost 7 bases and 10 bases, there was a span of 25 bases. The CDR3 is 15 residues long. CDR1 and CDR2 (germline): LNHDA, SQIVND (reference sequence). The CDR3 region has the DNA TGTGCCAGTATGGGAGTAGGGGCAGGACAAGAAGTAGCTTTCTTT. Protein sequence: CASMGVGAGQEVAFF.

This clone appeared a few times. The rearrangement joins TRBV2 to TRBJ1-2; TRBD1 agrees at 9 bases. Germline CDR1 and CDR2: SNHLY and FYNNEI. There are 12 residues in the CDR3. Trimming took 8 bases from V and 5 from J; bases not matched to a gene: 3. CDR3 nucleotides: TGTGCCAGCGGGGACAGGGTGTATGGCTACACCTTC. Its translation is CASGDRVYGYTF. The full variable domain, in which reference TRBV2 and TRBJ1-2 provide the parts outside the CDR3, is EPEVTQTPSHQVTQMGQEVILRCVPISNHLYFYWYRQILGQKVEFLVSFYNNEISEKSEIFDDQFSVERPDGSNFTLKIRSTKLEDSAMYFCASGDRVYGYTFGSGTRLTVV.